The 26 T cell receptor beta chains below come from one sample, sequenced in a study of T-cell memory formation after mild COVID-19. TCRdb re-analysed the 5' RACE reads in MiXCR, keeping a single row per CDR3 protein. The sample lists fewer than 650,000 distinct CDR3 sequences, roughly 20% occurring once. Sequenced input: PBMCs or a T cell subset sorted from them (not recorded which). The receptors derive from an adult woman who had mild COVID-19 (a few samples of this study predate the infection). Cell type and time point are not known.

This clonotype was seen at least ten times. This chain connects TRBV12-3 or TRBV12-4 to TRBJ2-3; unclear D gene. The CDR3 consists of 13 residues. Trimming took 1 base from V and 6 from J, leaving 8 bases between them. Here the CDR3 reads CASSLGDGDTQYF. The CDR3 coding sequence is TGTGCCAGCAGTTTAGGTGACGGGGATACGCAGTATTTT.

The chain combines TRBV7-8 with TRBJ2-3; 8 nucleotides match TRBD2. The CDR3 is 15 residues long. V dropped 6 bases and J dropped 5; count of bases not matched to a gene: 10. Germline assignment: CDR1 SGHVS and CDR2 FQNEAQ. CDR3 in amino acids: CASRPSGSGGDTQYF. DNA of the CDR3: TGTGCCAGCAGACCAAGCGGGAGCGGGGGAGATACGCAGTATTTT.

The chain is built from TRBV25-1 and TRBJ1-2; D perhaps matches TRBD1 (6 bases). With 2 bases removed from V and 7 bases from J, the gap between germline ends came to 17 bases. This CDR3 comprises 15 residues. The germline CDR1 and CDR2 sequences are MGHDK and SYGVNS. The DNA for the CDR3 is TGTGCCAGCAGTGAACCGCTTCAGGGACATGCTGGCTACACCTTC. This encodes CASSEPLQGHAGYTF.

The sample holds a few counts of this clonotype. V is TRBV18 and J is TRBJ1-1; 7 bases are shared with TRBD1. V trimming: 2 bases; J trimming: 2 bases; junction bases outside the gene matches: 11. The CDR3 sequence is 17 residues long. Germline CDR1 and CDR2: KGHSH and LQKENI. CDR3 residues: CASSPYTGVIVNTEAFF. CDR3 DNA: TGTGCCAGCTCACCATATACAGGGGTTATTGTAAACACTGAAGCTTTCTTT.

This clonotype was counted only a few times. V is TRBV12-3 or TRBV12-4 and J is TRBJ1-1, with D tentatively TRBD1 (5 bases). Trimming stripped 5 bases from V and 3 bases from J, with 19 bases between. The CDR3 covers 16 residues. CDR3 sequence reads: CASSPLLPAGHTEAFF. CDR3 DNA sequence: TGTGCCAGCAGTCCTCTCCTGCCTGCAGGGCACACTGAAGCTTTCTTT.

A note on this clonotype: Here the CDR3 omits its conserved ending phenylalanine or tryptophan, so a read error is the likely source. The chain is built from TRBV18 and TRBJ1-4; the D gene is possibly TRBD1 (5 bases). The CDR3 contains 17 residues. Germline CDR1 is KGHSH and CDR2 is LQKENI. V lost 3 bases and J lost 1, with 15 bases in between. This chain's CDR3 is CASSPEARVETNEKLFL. CDR3 in DNA: TGTGCCAGCTCACCCGAAGCCAGGGTGGAAACTAATGAAAAACTGTTTCTT.

This clonotype was seen only a few times. The chain recombines TRBV2 with TRBJ2-7; the D is unclear. The CDR3 covers 11 residues. V gave up 2 bases and J gave up 6 bases, with 5 bases separating them. Germline CDR1 reads SNHLY; CDR2 reads FYNNEI. CDR3 nucleotide sequence: TGTGCCAGCAGTGAATGGGCCGAGCAGTACTTC. Translated, it gives CASSEWAEQYF.

This clonotype was found once. No conserved phenylalanine or tryptophan ends this CDR3, so it is likely a read error. The limits of the CDR3 on the DNA are not certain, so only TCRdb's listed CDR3 is given. The chain employs TRBV5-6 and TRBJ1-2; the table's D call, TRBD1, was not checked against the DNA. The CDR3 sequence runs 13 residues, both termini included. The V gene's germline CDR1 is SGHDT and CDR2 YYEEEE. CDR3 amino acids: CASSFAGQWDSLG.

This clonotype has only a few counts. This chain joins TRBV20-1 and TRBJ1-3; D is undetermined. Looked up from germline, CDR1 is DFQATT and CDR2 is SNEGSKA (reference sequence). The CDR3 runs 16 residues. V lost 0 bases and J lost 0, with 12 bases in between. CDR3 amino acids: CSARDRRVPSGNTIYF. DNA of the CDR3: TGCAGTGCTAGAGATCGGAGGGTCCCCTCTGGAAACACCATATATTTT.

The CDR3 reads CASSYRAYGYTF. DNA of the CDR3: TGTGCCAGCAGTTACCGGGCGTATGGCTACACCTTC. J is TRBJ1-2 and V is TRBV7-9; unclear D gene. Trimming shortened V by 6 bases and J by 5 bases, and 10 bases separated the two germline ends. The CDR3 length is 12 residues. The germline V gene encodes CDR1 SEHNR and CDR2 FQNEAQ (reference sequence).

The chain combines TRBV12-3 or TRBV12-4 with TRBJ1-2, with D hard to call. Trimming removed 5 bases at V and 4 bases at J, with 11 bases between. The length of the CDR3 is 13 residues. The CDR3 loop is CASSTLMGYGYTF. The CDR3 DNA is TGTGCCAGCAGTACCCTTATGGGCTATGGCTACACCTTC.

This clonotype was seen a few times. The chain joins TRBV5-1 to TRBJ1-1; D is ambiguous. Germline CDR1 reads SGHRS; CDR2 reads YFSETQ. This CDR3 spans 14 amino acids. V shed 0 bases and J shed 3 bases, with 9 bases lying between them. The CDR3 loop reads CASSLVTQDTEAFF. The CDR3, as DNA: TGCGCCAGCAGCTTGGTGACTCAGGACACTGAAGCTTTCTTT.

V is TRBV25-1 and J is TRBJ1-2, with 8 bases fitting TRBD1. This CDR3 comprises 13 residues. V lost 6 bases to trimming and J lost 6 bases; unmatched junction nucleotides: 6. In germline, CDR1 is MGHDK, CDR2 SYGVNS. CDR3 DNA sequence: TGTGCCAGCAGGAAGGACAGGGTCCATGGCTACACCTTC. Translation gives CASRKDRVHGYTF.

The chain joins TRBV20-1 to TRBJ2-1, with TRBD2 matching over 8 bases. The V gene end was trimmed by 4 bases and the J gene end by 0 bases; junction bases not matched to a gene: 2. The CDR3 consists of 14 residues. CDR1 and CDR2 (germline): DFQATT, SNEGSKA (reference sequence). The CDR3 loop is CSAIGGASYNEQFF. The CDR3 bases are TGCAGTGCTATCGGGGGGGCCTCCTACAATGAGCAGTTCTTC.

This clonotype was seen a handful of times. The chain employs TRBV11-3 and TRBJ2-5; D is tentatively TRBD1 or TRBD2 (5 bases each). Germline values: CDR1 SGHNT, CDR2 YENEEA. V was trimmed by 11 bases and J by 2 bases, leaving 18 bases between them. CDR3 length: 14 residues. CDR3 nucleotides: TGTGCCTTGCACCGGGACCGACAACAAGAGACCCAGTACTTC. Protein sequence: CALHRDRQQETQYF.

This clonotype came up a few times. The chain is built from TRBV6-5 and TRBJ1-6; D might be TRBD1 (5 bases). Germline V gives CDR1 MNHEY, CDR2 SVGAGI. V was shortened by 0 bases and J by 5 bases, with 8 bases between the two germline ends. CDR3 length: 15 amino acids. Here the CDR3 reads CASSYSDIHNSPLHF. CDR3 bases: TGTGCCAGCAGTTACTCGGACATCCATAATTCACCCCTCCACTTT.

This chain joins TRBV12-3 or TRBV12-4 and TRBJ2-7; 8 positions match TRBD1. The CDR3 is 13 residues long. Trimming at V came to 6 bases and at J to 3 bases, leaving 4 bases not matched to a gene. This CDR3 is CASSIGQGYEQYF. The CDR3 coding sequence is TGTGCCAGCAGCATTGGACAGGGCTACGAGCAGTACTTC.

This clonotype was detected only once. The rearrangement links TRBV4-3 to TRBJ2-1; 9 nucleotides align to TRBD2. Germline values: CDR1 LGHNA, CDR2 YSLEER. CDR3 size: 16 residues. The junction had 8 bases not matched to a gene; V was cut back by 4 bases and J by 4 bases. The CDR3: CASSPEPGLAYNEQFF. DNA for the CDR3: TGCGCCAGCAGCCCAGAACCGGGACTAGCTTACAATGAGCAGTTCTTC.

This clonotype was detected only a few times. The chain employs TRBV18 and TRBJ1-2; no clear D. Per germline, CDR1 KGHSH and CDR2 LQKENI. Trimming cost V 2 bases and J 3 bases, with 7 bases left between them. The length of the CDR3 is 13 residues. Here the CDR3 reads CASSPETDYGYTF. The CDR3 DNA sequence: TGTGCCAGCTCACCAGAGACTGACTATGGCTACACCTTC.

The chain couples TRBV4-1 to TRBJ1-6; D ambiguous. Germline V gene sequence: CDR1 MGHRA, CDR2 YSYEKL. The V end lost 4 bases, the J end lost 3 bases, and 10 bases lay between the germline ends. The CDR3 contains 15 residues. Here the CDR3 DNA reads TGCGCCAGCAGCCCGACCGCGGTCTATAATTCACCCCTCCACTTT. Amino acid sequence: CASSPTAVYNSPLHF.

The chain joins TRBV11-2 to TRBJ2-5; 8 nucleotides match TRBD2. The trim removed 3 bases at V and 0 bases at J, leaving 3 bases unmatched. Germline CDR1 and CDR2: SGHAT and FQNNGV. CDR3 length equals 15 residues. CDR3 sequence reads: CASSLELADQETQYF. The DNA for the CDR3 is TGTGCCAGCAGCTTGGAACTAGCGGACCAAGAGACCCAGTACTTC.

The rearrangement links TRBV12-3 or TRBV12-4 to TRBJ2-4; tentative D call: TRBD2 (5 bases). The germline V and J ends were trimmed by 5 bases and 3 bases, with 14 bases remaining between them. This CDR3 contains 15 residues. CDR3 residues: CASSPAWGVKNIQYF. The CDR3 DNA is TGTGCCAGCAGTCCGGCGTGGGGAGTCAAAAACATTCAGTACTTC.

This chain joins TRBV7-8 and TRBJ2-7; a possible D gene is TRBD1 (6 bases). Trimming shortened V by 6 bases and J by 5 bases, and 14 bases separated the two germline ends. Per the germline V gene, CDR1 is SGHVS and CDR2 is FQNEAQ. CDR3 length: 13 amino acids. This CDR3 reads CASSSRGGHEQYF. CDR3 bases: TGTGCCAGCAGTTCCAGGGGCGGACACGAGCAGTACTTC.

The chain couples TRBV4-1 to TRBJ1-4; 7 nucleotides align to TRBD1. The CDR3 is 15 amino acids. V gave up 4 bases and J gave up 7 bases; unmatched junction bases: 9. The germline V gene encodes CDR1 MGHRA and CDR2 YSYEKL. The CDR3 nucleotides are TGCGCCAGCAGCCTCAATGGGGCAGGGGGTGAAAAACTGTTTTTT. Protein: CASSLNGAGGEKLFF.

The chain joins TRBV11-2 to TRBJ1-2; D is unclear. Trimming took off 2 bases at V and 6 bases at J, with 13 bases between the two ends. The CDR3 is made up of 14 amino acids. CDR1 is SGHAT, CDR2 FQNNGV, per germline. The CDR3 DNA follows: TGTGCCAGCAGCTTACGCCTCGTGGACGATGGCTACACCTTC. Its translation: CASSLRLVDDGYTF.

CDR3 coding DNA: TGCGCCAGCAGCCAAGGCAAGGGGGCTGGCACTGAAGCTTTCTTT. The encoded protein is CASSQGKGAGTEAFF. The chain employs TRBV4-1 and TRBJ1-1; the match to TRBD1 covers 7 bases. This CDR3 region has 15 residues. The V gene end was trimmed by 1 base and the J gene end by 4 bases; junction bases not matched to a gene: 6. Germline lookup yields CDR1 MGHRA and CDR2 YSYEKL.